A selection of T cell receptor beta chains follows, all from one sample in a study of a mutant IDH1 vaccine in newly diagnosed glioma. The protocol was immunoSEQ multiplex PCR, while the TCRdb copy is restricted to in-frame clones and leaves out a portion. The sample yields under 150,000 clones, around 80% seen once. Their recognized antigens are unknown. Sequenced material: PBMCs, taken from a glioma patient whose treatment included an IDH1 peptide vaccine. Receptor source: a man in his forties with glioma. Each CDR3 is given with its conserved first and last residue. A D gene is named only where the DNA matches it firmly. Clone size, where shown, is once, few, many, or a class for clones that have expanded.

.	TRBV5-1	.	TRBJ1-1	CASSLGYVGAEAFF	TGCGCCAGCAGCCTTGGATACGTGGGCGCTGAAGCTTTCTTT
.	TRBV19	.	TRBJ2-7	CASSIGQGRSYEQYF	TGTGCCAGTAGTATAGGCCAGGGGCGGTCCTACGAGCAGTACTTC
.	TRBV7-2	.	TRBJ2-5	CASSLGTGRETQYF	TGTGCCAGCAGCTTAGGAACAGGGAGGGAGACCCAGTACTTC
.	TRBV11-2	.	TRBJ1-2	CASSPTGAVLGYTF	TGTGCCAGCAGCCCGACAGGCGCTGTTCTTGGCTACACCTTC
.	TRBV7-2	TRBD2	TRBJ2-4	CASSPAGGGSAKNIQYF	TGTGCCAGCAGCCCCGCGGGGGGAGGTTCAGCCAAAAACATTCAGTACTTC
.	TRBV27	.	TRBJ2-3	CASSLSRGVDTQYF	TGTGCCAGCAGTTTGTCCAGGGGGGTCGATACGCAGTATTTT
.	TRBV4-3	.	TRBJ2-7	CASSQDRADHQYF	TGCGCCAGCAGCCAAGATAGGGCCGACCACCAGTACTTC
.	TRBV6-4	.	TRBJ2-1	CASFYESGDEQFF	TGTGCCAGCTTCTATGAGTCAGGGGACGAGCAGTTCTTC
.	TRBV5-5	.	TRBJ2-7	CASIQGRFSGDEQYF	TGTGCCAGCATCCAAGGACGGTTCTCCGGCGACGAGCAGTACTTC
.	TRBV18	.	TRBJ1-2	CASSPEKGDSPGYTF	TGTGCCAGCTCACCTGAAAAGGGAGACAGTCCTGGCTACACCTTC
.	TRBV7-9	.	TRBJ2-1	CASSLRGRVNEQFF	TGTGCCAGCTCCCTAAGGGGACGAGTCAATGAGCAGTTCTTC
.	TRBV28	.	TRBJ2-3	CASRASTDTQYF	TGTGCCAGCAGGGCTAGCACAGATACGCAGTATTTT
.	TRBV30	.	TRBJ2-1	CAWSGGLYNEQFF	TGTGCCTGGAGTGGGGGCCTCTACAATGAGCAGTTCTTC
.	TRBV7-8	.	TRBJ2-2	CASSLSQQNTGELFF	TGTGCCAGCAGCTTATCTCAACAGAACACCGGGGAGCTGTTTTTT
once	TRBV19	TRBD1	TRBJ1-4	CASKPSGGPNEKLFF	TGTGCCAGTAAGCCCTCAGGGGGACCTAATGAAAAACTGTTTTTT
.	TRBV9	TRBD1	TRBJ2-7	CASSLQGDTHYEQYF	TGTGCCAGCAGCCTTCAGGGGGATACGCACTACGAGCAGTACTTC
.	TRBV15	.	TRBJ1-6	CATSRDLRAYNSPLHF	TGTGCCACCAGCAGAGATCTCAGGGCCTATAATTCACCCCTCCACTTT
.	TRBV11-2	.	TRBJ2-2	CASSLAGDTGELFF	TGTGCCAGCAGCTTAGCTGGGGATACCGGGGAGCTGTTTTTT
.	TRBV6-5	.	TRBJ2-4	CASSYSRRENIQYF	TGTGCCAGCAGTTACTCCAGAAGGGAAAACATTCAGTACTTC
once	TRBV6-5	TRBD1	TRBJ1-5	CASSYLQGANQPQHF	TGTGCCAGCAGTTACCTACAGGGGGCGAATCAGCCCCAGCATTTT
.	TRBV5-1	.	TRBJ1-2	CASSDKALDYGYTF	TGCGCCAGCAGTGATAAGGCTCTTGACTATGGCTACACCTTC
few	TRBV25-1	.	TRBJ2-7	CASSELDYEQYF	TGTGCCAGCAGTGAATTAGATTACGAGCAGTACTTC